Below, 9 T cell receptor beta chains from the same sample are listed, as sequenced in a study of shared clonotypes between healthy human individuals. Assay: immunoSEQ multiplex PCR; the TCRdb copy retains only in-frame clones and omits some. The data show 2 million to 3 million clones, 93% seen once. The sample was naive CD4+ T cells from PBMCs. Subset defined: CD45RA+ positively selected. These receptor sequences come from a man aged 18 to 35 in good health. Some clones in this sample may be carry-over from other donors' samples.

This chain joins TRBV6-4 and TRBJ2-1; 9 bases align to TRBD2. This CDR3 comprises 18 residues. Germline-derived CDR1 and CDR2 are MRHNA and SNTAGT. J lost 2 bases, V lost 9 bases, and 17 bases had no gene match. This chain's CDR3 is CARPLRASGAFTYNEQFF. The DNA of the CDR3 is TGTGCCAGGCCGTTGAGGGCTAGCGGGGCCTTTACCTACAATGAGCAGTTCTTC.

To note about this clone: Other DNA sequences of this sample code for an identical CDR3. The rearrangement links TRBV18 to TRBJ1-2, with 8 bases lining up with TRBD1. This CDR3 spans 14 amino acids. In germline, CDR1 is KGHSH, CDR2 LQKENI. After removal of 6 bases from V and 5 bases from J, the junction contained 8 bases not matched to a gene. DNA for the CDR3: TGTGCCAGCTCGCCAACGACAGGGGAGTATGGCTACACCTTC. Translation: CASSPTTGEYGYTF.

The chain carries TRBV9 and TRBJ2-1; 8 nucleotides align to TRBD2. Trimming took 4 bases from V and 2 from J; bases not matched to a gene: 2. The CDR3 length is 14 residues. Germline V lookup: CDR1 SGDLS, CDR2 YYNGEE. The CDR3 DNA reads TGTGCCAGCAGCTCGGGACTAGCCTACAATGAGCAGTTCTTC. Encoded protein: CASSSGLAYNEQFF.

V usage is TRBV9 and J usage is TRBJ2-2, with a possible D match to TRBD2 (5 bases). Germline V lookup: CDR1 SGDLS, CDR2 YYNGEE. This CDR3 region has 15 residues. V gave up 1 base and J gave up 1 base, with 8 bases separating them. The CDR3 region has the DNA TGTGCCAGCAGCGTAAACACTAGGAACACCGGGGAGCTGTTTTTT. It codes for CASSVNTRNTGELFF. The complete variable domain, with remaining parts taken from reference TRBV9 and TRBJ2-2, reads DSGVTQTPKHLITATGQRVTLRCSPRSGDLSVYWYQQSLDQGLQFLIQYYNGEERAKGNILERFSAQQFPDLHSELNLSSLELGDSALYFCASSVNTRNTGELFFGEGSRLTVL.

The chain couples TRBV5-8 to TRBJ1-6; maybe TRBD1 (6 bases). Germline assignment: CDR1 SGHTS and CDR2 YDEGEE. Between the trimmed V and J ends, which lost 1 base and 10 bases, there was a span of 9 bases. The CDR3 loop spans 13 amino acids. DNA of the CDR3: TGTGCCAGCAGCTTGAACAGGGTCTCACCCCTCCACTTT. This sequence encodes CASSLNRVSPLHF.

The chain employs TRBV6-5 and TRBJ1-2; possibly TRBD1 for D (6 bases). V was trimmed by 5 bases and J by 3 bases, leaving 10 bases between them. Germline V gene sequence: CDR1 MNHEY, CDR2 SVGAGI. The CDR3 is made up of 13 amino acids. CDR3 in amino acids: CASSSRGYYGYTF. In DNA, the CDR3 is TGTGCCAGCAGTAGCAGGGGATACTATGGCTACACCTTC.

The chain links TRBV7-2 to TRBJ2-1; 11 positions agree with TRBD2. Germline CDR1 is SGHTA and CDR2 is FQGNSA. V lost 2 bases to trimming and J lost 10 bases; unmatched junction nucleotides: 7. The length of the CDR3 is 15 residues. The CDR3 sequence is CASSLSLAGGYEQFF. CDR3 DNA sequence: TGTGCCAGCAGCTTAAGTCTAGCGGGAGGATACGAGCAGTTCTTC. The complete variable domain, with remaining parts taken from reference TRBV7-2 and TRBJ2-1, reads GAGVSQSPSNKVTEKGKDVELRCDPISGHTALYWYRQSLGQGLEFLIYFQGNSAPDKSGLPSDRFSAERTGGSVSTLTIQRTQQEDSAVYLCASSLSLAGGYEQFFGPGTRLTVL.

This chain joins TRBV27 and TRBJ2-2; D gene uncertain. The V gene lost 0 bases and the J gene lost 7 bases, with 12 bases spanning the gap. From germline, CDR1 is MNHEY and CDR2 SMNVEV (reference sequence). The CDR3 covers 15 residues. The DNA of the CDR3 is TGTGCCAGCAGTTTATCGGTACTCTGGGGCGGGGAGCTGTTTTTT. This gives the protein CASSLSVLWGGELFF.

This clone was counted a single time. The chain uses TRBV5-4 and TRBJ2-7; TRBD1 matches 7 bases. CDR3 length: 14 residues. The V gene end was trimmed by 3 bases and the J gene end by 2 bases; junction bases not matched to a gene: 5. Germline lookup yields CDR1 SGHNT and CDR2 YYREEE (reference sequence). Written as DNA, the CDR3 is TGTGCCAGCAGCTACAGGGGTGGAACCTACGAGCAGTACTTC. Protein sequence: CASSYRGGTYEQYF.